This section outlines one T cell receptor (beta chain) sequence together with its context. Its cognate antigen is unknown. The data derive from a study of cytomegalovirus exposure and HLA in healthy donors. The CDR3 sequence is 14 residues long. The germline V gene encodes CDR1 KGHSH and CDR2 LQKENI. V lost 5 bases, J lost 0 bases, and 8 bases lay in between. Findings and limits, study-wide: According to a later analysis, TCR clusters from the first cohort tended to co-occur in the 100 to 150 validation repertoires.

The method was immunoSEQ multiplex PCR; TCRdb's version includes in-frame clones alone and lacks a portion of them. The sample shows over 100,000 clones, 85% to 90% of them seen only once. The gene calls are TRBV18 and TRBJ1-3; tentative D call: TRBD1 (5 bases). This receptor was obtained from a woman aged 18-29 years in good health and CMV-seronegative. The sequencing sample was made of PBMCs. The CDR3 protein is CASSSGVSGNTIYF. The CDR3 DNA follows: TGTGCCAGCTCATCGGGGGTCTCTGGAAACACCATATATTTT.